Shown below are 5 T cell receptor beta chains from a single sample sequenced in a study of human T cells and chemical hapten exposure. The time point is: patch test 1, 2 weeks after DPC sensitization. As for treatment: therapeutic diphenylcyclopropenone sensitization with weekly scalp DPC. TCRdb analysed the RACE reads with MiXCR anew, one entry per CDR3 protein. The table has some 340,000 distinct CDR3 sequences, about 7% seen once; the top ten hold about 8%. The starting material was whole blood, obtained in connection with sensitization to the hapten diphenylcyclopropenone (DPC). Every receptor here comes from a woman aged 18-30 years with alopecia areata. Some clones in this sample may be carry-over from other donors' samples.

V usage is TRBV9 and J usage is TRBJ2-3; the D gene is possibly TRBD1 (6 bases). Germline V gene lookup returns CDR1 SGDLS and CDR2 YYNGEE. The CDR3 is 15 residues long. V was shortened by 2 bases and J by 2 bases, with 12 bases between the two germline ends. CDR3 region: CASSVRTVSTDTQYF. Written as DNA, the CDR3 is TGTGCCAGCAGCGTGAGGACAGTTTCCACAGATACGCAGTATTTT. Variable domain in full (rest from reference TRBV9 and TRBJ2-3): DSGVTQTPKHLITATGQRVTLRCSPRSGDLSVYWYQQSLDQGLQFLIQYYNGEERAKGNILERFSAQQFPDLHSELNLSSLELGDSALYFCASSVRTVSTDTQYFGPGTRLTVL.

This clonotype was seen more than once but under ten times. In DNA form, the CDR3 reads TGTGCCAGCAGCTTAGGACTAGCGGGGGCCCCTGAGCAGTTCTTC. Protein: CASSLGLAGAPEQFF. The chain is built from TRBV7-2 and TRBJ2-1, with TRBD2 matching over 12 bases. This CDR3 is 15 amino acids long. CDR1 is SGHTA and CDR2 is FQGNSA in the germline V gene. The ends lost 1 base at V and 9 bases at J; junction bases unmatched: 4.

The rearrangement links TRBV7-2 to TRBJ1-4; 7 bases agree with TRBD1. Germline values: CDR1 SGHTA, CDR2 FQGNSA. The J segment lost 2 bases and the V segment lost 3 bases, leaving 3 bases of the junction unmatched. The CDR3 is made up of 15 amino acids. In DNA, the CDR3 is TGTGCCAGCAGCTTCCAGGGGGTGACTAATGAAAAACTGTTTTTT. The encoded protein is CASSFQGVTNEKLFF.

This clonotype has at least ten counts. The chain has TRBV28 and TRBJ2-3; D is unresolved. Trimming shortened V by 5 bases and J by 7 bases, and 19 bases separated the two germline ends. The CDR3 covers 15 residues. CDR1 is MDHEN and CDR2 is SYDVKM in the germline V gene. The CDR3 DNA sequence: TGTGCCAGCAGTCCACATCAGGACGCAACAAATACGCAGTATTTT. This encodes CASSPHQDATNTQYF.

The V call is TRBV7-2, the J call TRBJ2-2, with D perhaps TRBD2 (7 bases). Germline CDR1 reads SGHTA; CDR2 reads FQGNSA. There are 16 residues in the CDR3. V dropped 3 bases and J dropped 1 base, with 12 bases sitting between them. CDR3 sequence (DNA): TGTGCCAGCAGCTTCGGCGGGGGACAGAACACCGGGGAGCTGTTTTTT. It yields the protein CASSFGGGQNTGELFF.